The TCR beta chain under discussion was sequenced for a study of vaccination effects on CD4 cells after COVID-19. Overall study: The participants, recipients of two vaccine doses, got either BNT162b2 or mRNA-1273.

CD4+ T cells specific for antigen were expanded with viral peptide pools by the ViraFEST assay before sequencing. The authors isolated CD4+ T cells after around 9 days of culture. Nucleocapsid antibodies stayed negative before and after vaccination, showing no earlier SARS-CoV-2 infection. Cultures received IL-2 medium that replaced half the medium on days 3 and 7. Regarding this clone: The antigen is not known.

The study's findings and limits: The study dataset contains few convalescent patients and includes no early post-infection timepoints.

Deletions cut 3 bases from V and 8 bases from J, with 25 bases between. The germline V gene has CDR1 MGHRA and CDR2 YSYEKL. There are 18 residues in the CDR3. Data came from immunoSEQ multiplex PCR; TCRdb stores just in-frame clones and leaves some out. The table shows tens of thousands of clones, with over 55% occurring only once. V is TRBV4-1 and J is TRBJ1-4; the D gene is possibly TRBD1 (5 bases). This clonotype was obtained from a human donor who received a COVID-19 vaccine. The starting material was CD4+ T cells from PBMCs cultured with HCoV-OC43 spike peptides, obtained before COVID-19 vaccination. Specified subset: HCoV-OC43 spike overlapping peptide pool stimulation. CDR3 nucleotide sequence: TGCGCCAGCAGCCAGCTGACCATCACCGGGACCGCGGGCGAAAAACTGTTTTTT. This codes for CASSQLTITGTAGEKLFF.